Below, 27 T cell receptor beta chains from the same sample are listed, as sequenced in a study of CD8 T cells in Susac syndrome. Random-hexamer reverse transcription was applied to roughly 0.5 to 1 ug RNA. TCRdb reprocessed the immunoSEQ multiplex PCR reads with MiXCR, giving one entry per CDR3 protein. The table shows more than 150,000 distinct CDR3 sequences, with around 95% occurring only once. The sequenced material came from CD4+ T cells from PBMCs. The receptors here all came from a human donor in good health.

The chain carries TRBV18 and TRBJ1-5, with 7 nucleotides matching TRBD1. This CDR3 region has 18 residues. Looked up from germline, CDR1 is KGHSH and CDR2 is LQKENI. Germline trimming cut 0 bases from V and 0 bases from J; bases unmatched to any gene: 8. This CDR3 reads CASSPPNTGAYSNQPQHF. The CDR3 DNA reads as TGTGCCAGCTCACCACCCAATACAGGGGCCTATAGCAATCAGCCCCAGCATTTT.

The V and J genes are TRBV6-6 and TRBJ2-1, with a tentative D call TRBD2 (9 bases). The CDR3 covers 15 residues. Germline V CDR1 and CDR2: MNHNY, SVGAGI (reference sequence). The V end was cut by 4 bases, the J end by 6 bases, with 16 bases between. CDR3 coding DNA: TGTGCCAGCAGTTTTAGCGGGGGACAGGCCAATGAGCAGTTCTTC. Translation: CASSFSGGQANEQFF.

CDR3 amino acids: CASRPQGMNTEAFF. CDR3 nucleotide sequence: TGTGCCAGCAGACCCCAGGGTATGAACACTGAAGCTTTCTTT. The chain is built from TRBV7-9 and TRBJ1-1; a weak D match, TRBD1 (5 bases). Germline assignment: CDR1 SEHNR and CDR2 FQNEAQ (reference sequence). The V end was cut by 6 bases, the J end by 0 bases, with 11 bases between. The CDR3 is made up of 14 amino acids.

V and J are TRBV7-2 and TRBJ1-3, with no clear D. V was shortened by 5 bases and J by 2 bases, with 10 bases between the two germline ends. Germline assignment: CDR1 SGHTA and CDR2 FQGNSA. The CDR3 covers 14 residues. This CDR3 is CASSLGRAGNTIYF. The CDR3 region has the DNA TGTGCCAGCAGCCTAGGAAGGGCTGGAAACACCATATATTTT.

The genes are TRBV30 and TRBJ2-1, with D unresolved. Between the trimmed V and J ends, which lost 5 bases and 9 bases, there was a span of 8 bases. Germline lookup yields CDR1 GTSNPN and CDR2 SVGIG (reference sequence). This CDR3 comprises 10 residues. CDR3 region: CAWGRSEQFF. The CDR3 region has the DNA TGTGCCTGGGGACGAAGTGAGCAGTTCTTC. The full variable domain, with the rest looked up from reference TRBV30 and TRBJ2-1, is SQTIHQWPATLVQPVGSPLSLECTVEGTSNPNLYWYRQAAGRGLQLLFYSVGIGQISSEVPQNLSASRPQDRQFILSSKKLLLSDSGFYLCAWGRSEQFFGPGTRLTVL.

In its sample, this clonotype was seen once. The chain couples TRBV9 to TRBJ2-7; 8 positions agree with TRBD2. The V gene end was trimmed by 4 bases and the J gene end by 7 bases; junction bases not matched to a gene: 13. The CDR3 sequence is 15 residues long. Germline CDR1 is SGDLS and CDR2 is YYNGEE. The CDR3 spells CASSTQAGALGEQYF. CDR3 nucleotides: TGTGCCAGCAGCACTCAAGCGGGGGCCCTCGGGGAGCAGTACTTC. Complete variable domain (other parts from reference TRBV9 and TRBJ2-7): DSGVTQTPKHLITATGQRVTLRCSPRSGDLSVYWYQQSLDQGLQFLIQYYNGEERAKGNILERFSAQQFPDLHSELNLSSLELGDSALYFCASSTQAGALGEQYFGPGTRLTVT.

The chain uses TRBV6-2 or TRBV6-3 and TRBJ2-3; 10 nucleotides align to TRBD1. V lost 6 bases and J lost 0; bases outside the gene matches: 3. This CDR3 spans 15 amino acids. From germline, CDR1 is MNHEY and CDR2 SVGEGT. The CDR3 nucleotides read TGTGCCAGCAGCCGACAGGGGGCCAGCACAGATACGCAGTATTTT. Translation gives CASSRQGASTDTQYF.

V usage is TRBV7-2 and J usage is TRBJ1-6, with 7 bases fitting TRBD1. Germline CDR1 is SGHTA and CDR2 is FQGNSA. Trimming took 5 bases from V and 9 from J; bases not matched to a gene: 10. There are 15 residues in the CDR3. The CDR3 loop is CASSTRQGVGSPLHF. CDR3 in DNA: TGTGCCAGCAGCACGAGACAGGGAGTAGGTTCACCCCTCCACTTT.

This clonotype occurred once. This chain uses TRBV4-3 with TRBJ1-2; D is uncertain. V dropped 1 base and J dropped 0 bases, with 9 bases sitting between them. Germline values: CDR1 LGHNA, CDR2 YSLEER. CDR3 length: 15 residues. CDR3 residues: CASSQVTRTNYGYTF. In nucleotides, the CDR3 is TGCGCCAGCAGCCAAGTTACCAGAACTAACTATGGCTACACCTTC.

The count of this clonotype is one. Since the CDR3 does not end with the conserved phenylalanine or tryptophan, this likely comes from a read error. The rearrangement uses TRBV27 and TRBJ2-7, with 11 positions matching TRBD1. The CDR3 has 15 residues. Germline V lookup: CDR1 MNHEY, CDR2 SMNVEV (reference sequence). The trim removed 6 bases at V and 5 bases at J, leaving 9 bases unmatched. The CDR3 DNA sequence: TGTGCCAGCAGAACTATCCGGGACAGGGGGGACGAGCAGTACCTC. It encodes CASRTIRDRGDEQYL.

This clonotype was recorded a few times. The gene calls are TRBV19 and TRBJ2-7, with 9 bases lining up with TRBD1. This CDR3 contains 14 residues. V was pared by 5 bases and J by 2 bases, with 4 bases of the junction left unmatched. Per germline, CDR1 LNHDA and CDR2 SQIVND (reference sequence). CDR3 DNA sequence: TGTGCCAGTAGTCGGGACAGGGCCACCTACGAGCAGTACTTC. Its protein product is CASSRDRATYEQYF.

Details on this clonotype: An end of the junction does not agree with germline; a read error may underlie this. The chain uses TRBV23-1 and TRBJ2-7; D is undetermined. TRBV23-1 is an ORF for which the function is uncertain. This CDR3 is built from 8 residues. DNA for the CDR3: TGCGCCAGCAATGATGGGCGCTTC. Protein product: CASNDGRF.

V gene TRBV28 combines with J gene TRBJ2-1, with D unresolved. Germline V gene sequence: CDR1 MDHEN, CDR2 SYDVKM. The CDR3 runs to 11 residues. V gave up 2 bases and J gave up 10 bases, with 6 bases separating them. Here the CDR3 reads CASSLRSEQFF. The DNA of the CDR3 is TGTGCCAGCAGTTTAAGGTCCGAGCAGTTCTTC.

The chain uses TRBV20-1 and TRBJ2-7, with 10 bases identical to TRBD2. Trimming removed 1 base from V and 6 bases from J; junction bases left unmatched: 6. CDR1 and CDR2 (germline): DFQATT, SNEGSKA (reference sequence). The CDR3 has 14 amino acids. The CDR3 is CSARVTSGVSEQYF. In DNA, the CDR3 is TGCAGTGCTAGAGTAACTAGCGGGGTATCCGAGCAGTACTTC.

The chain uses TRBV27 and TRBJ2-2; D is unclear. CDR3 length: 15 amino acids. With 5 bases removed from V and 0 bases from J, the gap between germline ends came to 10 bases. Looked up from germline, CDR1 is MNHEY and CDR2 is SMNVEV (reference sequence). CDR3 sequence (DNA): TGTGCCAGCAGTCCAGGTAGACCGAACACCGGGGAGCTGTTTTTT. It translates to CASSPGRPNTGELFF.

The CDR3 here is CASRTGTGEETQYF. The CDR3 region has the DNA TGTGCCAGCAGGACCGGGACAGGGGAAGAGACCCAGTACTTC. The chain uses TRBV7-2 and TRBJ2-5, with 10 bases matching TRBD1. Germline CDR1 reads SGHTA; CDR2 reads FQGNSA. The CDR3 covers 14 residues. V gave up 6 bases and J gave up 3 bases; unmatched junction bases: 4.

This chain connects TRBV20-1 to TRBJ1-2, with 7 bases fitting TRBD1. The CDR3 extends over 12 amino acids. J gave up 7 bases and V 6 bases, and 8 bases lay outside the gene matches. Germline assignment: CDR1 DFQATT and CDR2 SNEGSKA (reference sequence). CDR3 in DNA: TGCAGTGCCGGACAGGTGGAGAGTGGCTACACCTTC. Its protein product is CSAGQVESGYTF.

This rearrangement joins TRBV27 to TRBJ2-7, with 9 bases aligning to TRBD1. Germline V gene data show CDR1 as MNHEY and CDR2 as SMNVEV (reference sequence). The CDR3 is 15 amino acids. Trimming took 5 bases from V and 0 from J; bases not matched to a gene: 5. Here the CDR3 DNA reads TGTGCCAGCAGTGGACAGGGGACCTCCTCCTACGAGCAGTACTTC. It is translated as CASSGQGTSSYEQYF.

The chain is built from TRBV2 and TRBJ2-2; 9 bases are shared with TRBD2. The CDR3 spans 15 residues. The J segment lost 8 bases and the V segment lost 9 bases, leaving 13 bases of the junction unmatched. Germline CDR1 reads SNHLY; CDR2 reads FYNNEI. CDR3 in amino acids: CARGLQRGDGGELFF. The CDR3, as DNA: TGTGCCAGAGGCCTCCAGCGGGGGGACGGAGGGGAGCTGTTTTTT.

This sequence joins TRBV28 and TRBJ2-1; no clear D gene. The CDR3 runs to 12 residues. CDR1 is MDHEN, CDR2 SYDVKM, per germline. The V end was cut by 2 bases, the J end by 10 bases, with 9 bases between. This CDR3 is CASSLTTGEQFF. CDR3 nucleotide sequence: TGTGCCAGCAGTTTAACTACGGGCGAGCAGTTCTTC.

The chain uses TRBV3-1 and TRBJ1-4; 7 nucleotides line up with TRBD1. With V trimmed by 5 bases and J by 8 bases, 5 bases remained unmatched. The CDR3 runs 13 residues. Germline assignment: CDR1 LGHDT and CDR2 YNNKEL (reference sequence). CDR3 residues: CASSYRQGEKLFF. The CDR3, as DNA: TGTGCCAGCAGCTACCGACAGGGCGAAAAACTGTTTTTT.

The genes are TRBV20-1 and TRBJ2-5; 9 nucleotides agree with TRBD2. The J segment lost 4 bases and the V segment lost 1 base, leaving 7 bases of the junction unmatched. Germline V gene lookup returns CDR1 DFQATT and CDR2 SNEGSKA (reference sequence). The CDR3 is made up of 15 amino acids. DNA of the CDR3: TGCAGTGCTAGAGGGTCAGCGGGGGGCCGAGAGACCCAGTACTTC. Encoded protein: CSARGSAGGRETQYF.

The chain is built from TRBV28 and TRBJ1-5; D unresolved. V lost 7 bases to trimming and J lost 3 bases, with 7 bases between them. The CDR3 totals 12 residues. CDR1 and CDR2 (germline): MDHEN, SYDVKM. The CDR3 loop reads CASTRPNQPQHF. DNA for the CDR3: TGTGCCAGCACCAGACCCAATCAGCCCCAGCATTTT.

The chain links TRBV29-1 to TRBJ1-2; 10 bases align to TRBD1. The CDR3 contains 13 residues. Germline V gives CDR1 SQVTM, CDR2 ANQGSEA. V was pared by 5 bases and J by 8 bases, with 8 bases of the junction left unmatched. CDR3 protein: CSVLTGGLGGYTF. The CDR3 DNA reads TGCAGCGTTCTGACAGGGGGCTTAGGGGGCTACACCTTC.

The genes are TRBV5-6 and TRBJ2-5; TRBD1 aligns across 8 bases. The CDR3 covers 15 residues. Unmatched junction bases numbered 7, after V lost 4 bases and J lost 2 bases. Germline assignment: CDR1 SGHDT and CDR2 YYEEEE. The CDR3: CASSRDRMNQETQYF. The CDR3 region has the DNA TGTGCCAGCAGCAGGGACAGGATGAATCAAGAGACCCAGTACTTC.

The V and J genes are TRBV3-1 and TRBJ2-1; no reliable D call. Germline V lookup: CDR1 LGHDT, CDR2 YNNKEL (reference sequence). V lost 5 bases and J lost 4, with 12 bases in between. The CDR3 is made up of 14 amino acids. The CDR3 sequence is CASSTRTEYNEQFF. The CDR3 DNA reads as TGTGCCAGCAGCACCCGGACGGAGTACAATGAGCAGTTCTTC.

The CDR3 here is CASSLGLAGDEQYF. CDR3 bases: TGTGCCAGCAGCTTAGGATTGGCGGGGGACGAGCAGTACTTC. This sequence joins TRBV7-9 and TRBJ2-7; 7 bases are shared with TRBD2. Germline lookup yields CDR1 SEHNR and CDR2 FQNEAQ (reference sequence). Losses at the gene ends were 1 base for V and 5 bases for J; bases not matched to a gene: 5. The CDR3 is 14 amino acids.